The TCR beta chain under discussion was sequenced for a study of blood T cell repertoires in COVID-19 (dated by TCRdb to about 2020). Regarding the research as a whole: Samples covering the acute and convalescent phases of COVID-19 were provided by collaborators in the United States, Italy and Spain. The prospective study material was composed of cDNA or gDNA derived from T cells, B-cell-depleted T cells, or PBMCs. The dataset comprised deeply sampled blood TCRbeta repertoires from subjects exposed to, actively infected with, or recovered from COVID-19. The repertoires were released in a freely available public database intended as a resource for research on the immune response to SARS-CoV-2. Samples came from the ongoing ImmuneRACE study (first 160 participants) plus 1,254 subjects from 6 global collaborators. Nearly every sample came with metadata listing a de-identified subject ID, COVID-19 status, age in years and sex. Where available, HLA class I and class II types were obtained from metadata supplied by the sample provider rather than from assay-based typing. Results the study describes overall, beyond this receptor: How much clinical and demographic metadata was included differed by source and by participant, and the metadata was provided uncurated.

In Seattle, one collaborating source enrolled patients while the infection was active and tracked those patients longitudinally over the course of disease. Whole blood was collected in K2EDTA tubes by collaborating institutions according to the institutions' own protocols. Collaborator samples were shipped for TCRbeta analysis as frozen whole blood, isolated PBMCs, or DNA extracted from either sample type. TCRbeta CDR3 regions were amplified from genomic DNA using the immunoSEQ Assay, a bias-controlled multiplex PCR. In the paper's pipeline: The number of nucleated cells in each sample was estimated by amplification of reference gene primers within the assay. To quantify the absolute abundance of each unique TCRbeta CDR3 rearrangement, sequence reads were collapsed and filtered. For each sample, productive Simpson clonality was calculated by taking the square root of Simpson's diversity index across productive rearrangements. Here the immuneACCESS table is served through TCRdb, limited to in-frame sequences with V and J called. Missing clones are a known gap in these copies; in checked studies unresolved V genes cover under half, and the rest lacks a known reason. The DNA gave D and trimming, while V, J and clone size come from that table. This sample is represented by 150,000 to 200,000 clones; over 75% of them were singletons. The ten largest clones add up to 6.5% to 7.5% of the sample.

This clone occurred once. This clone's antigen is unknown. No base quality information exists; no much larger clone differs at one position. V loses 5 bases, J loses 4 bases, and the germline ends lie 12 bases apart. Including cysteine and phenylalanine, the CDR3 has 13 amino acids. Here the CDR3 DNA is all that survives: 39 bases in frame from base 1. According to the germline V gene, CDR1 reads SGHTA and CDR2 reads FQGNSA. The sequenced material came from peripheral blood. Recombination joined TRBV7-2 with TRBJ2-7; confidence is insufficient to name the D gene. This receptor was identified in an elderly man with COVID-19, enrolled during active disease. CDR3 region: CASSMESGYEQYF. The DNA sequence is TGTGCCAGCAGCATGGAGTCCGGGTACGAGCAGTACTTC.